The source of this T cell receptor (beta chain) is a study of blood T cell repertoires in COVID-19. The table came from immunoSEQ multiplex PCR; TCRdb's copy has only in-frame clones and leaves some out. The sample has about 410,000 clones, more than 80% seen once; the top ten hold approximately 1.5%. The clonotype comes from a woman aged 25 to 39 with active or convalescent COVID-19. The sample was peripheral blood.

The CDR3 DNA follows: TGTGCCAGCAGCCAGGAACAGGGTCATGAAGCTTTCTTT. Translated, it gives CASSQEQGHEAFF. The chain has TRBV14 and TRBJ1-1; D might be TRBD1 (6 bases). This CDR3 spans 13 amino acids. V was clipped by 3 bases and J by 7 bases, with 12 bases between them. Germline CDR1 and CDR2: SGHDN and FVKESK.